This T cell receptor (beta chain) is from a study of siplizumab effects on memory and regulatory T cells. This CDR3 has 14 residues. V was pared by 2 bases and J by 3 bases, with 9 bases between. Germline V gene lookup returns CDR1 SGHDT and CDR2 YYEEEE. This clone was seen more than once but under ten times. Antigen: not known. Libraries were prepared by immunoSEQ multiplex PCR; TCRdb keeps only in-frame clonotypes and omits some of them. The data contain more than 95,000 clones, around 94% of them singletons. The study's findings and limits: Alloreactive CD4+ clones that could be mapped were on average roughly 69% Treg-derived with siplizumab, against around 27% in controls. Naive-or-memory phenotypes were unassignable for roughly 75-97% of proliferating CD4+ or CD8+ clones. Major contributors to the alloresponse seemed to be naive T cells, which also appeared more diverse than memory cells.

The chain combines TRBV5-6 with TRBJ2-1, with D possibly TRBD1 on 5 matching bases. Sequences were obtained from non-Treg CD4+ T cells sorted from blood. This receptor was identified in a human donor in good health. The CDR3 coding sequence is TGTGCCAGCAGCTTAAAGACAGTCTACAATGAGCAGTTCTTC. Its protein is CASSLKTVYNEQFF. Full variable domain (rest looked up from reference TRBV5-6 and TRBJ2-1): DAGVTQSPTHLIKTRGQQVTLRCSPKSGHDTVSWYQQALGQGPQFIFQYYEEEERQRGNFPDRFSGHQFPNYSSELNVNALLLGDSALYLCASSLKTVYNEQFFGPGTRLTVL.